These T cell receptor beta chains were read from a single sample in a study of blood T cell repertoires in COVID-19. Produced via immunoSEQ multiplex PCR; TCRdb's table is partial and in-frame only. The repertoire holds about 28,000 clones, with nearly 90% as singletons. The sample was peripheral blood. All receptors derive from a human donor in a cohort sampled during active COVID-19. CDR3s include the opening cysteine and the closing phenylalanine or tryptophan. A D gene is named only where the DNA matches it firmly. Clone size is shown for a subset of rows, as once, few, many or a class of expanded clone.

>TRBJ2-1|17|TRBV7-8|NA|NA
TGTGCCAGCAGCTTATATCCTCAGGGCCCAGCCGGCGTAGAGCAGTTCTTC
CASSLYPQGPAGVEQFF
>TRBJ1-3|13|TRBV3-1/TRBV3-2|NA|NA
TGTGCCAGCAGCCCCGTAGTGAGAAACACCATATATTTT
CASSPVVRNTIYF
>TRBJ2-7|16|TRBV25-1|TRBD1|NA
TGTGCCAGCAGTGAATGGGGGACAGGGGTGTCCTACGAGCAGTACTTC
CASSEWGTGVSYEQYF
>TRBJ1-2|13|TRBV6-5|NA|NA
TGTGCCAGCAGTCGTGCAGGGATCTATGGCTACACCTTC
CASSRAGIYGYTF
>TRBJ2-7|14|TRBV18|NA|once
TGTGCCAGCTCACCACCGGGCCTTGTCTACGAGCAGTACTTC
CASSPPGLVYEQYF
>TRBJ1-4|14|TRBV5-1|NA|NA
TGCGCCAGCAGCCCCAGGGTGGACGGTGAAAAACTGTTTTTT
CASSPRVDGEKLFF
>TRBJ1-1|15|TRBV29-1|TRBD1|NA
TGCAGCGTCAGAGACAGGGCTGGGATCCACACTGAAGCTTTCTTT
CSVRDRAGIHTEAFF
>TRBJ2-2|16|TRBV6-5|TRBD2|NA
TGTGCCAGCAGTTACCCAGCGGGAGAATTAGGCGGGGAGCTGTTTTTT
CASSYPAGELGGELFF
>TRBJ1-2|15|TRBV19|NA|once
TGTGCCAGTAGTACGTCTACGGAGACCAACTATGGCTACACCTTC
CASSTSTETNYGYTF
>TRBJ2-1|17|TRBV24-1|TRBD2|NA
TGTGCCACCAGTGATACCGGGACTAGCGGGAGCTACAATGAGCAGTTCTTC
CATSDTGTSGSYNEQFF
>TRBJ1-1|14|TRBV10-2|TRBD1|NA
TGCGCCAGCATGGTACGGGACAGGGGGCCTGAAGCTTTCTTT
CASMVRDRGPEAFF
>TRBJ2-3|15|TRBV6-2/TRBV6-3|TRBD1|NA
TGTGCCAGCAGTTACATGGACAGGGCCAAAGATACGCAGTATTTT
CASSYMDRAKDTQYF
>TRBJ1-1|15|TRBV11-2|TRBD1|NA
TGTGCCAGCAGCCTCCGGACAGGGGGCTTTTCTGAAGCTTTCTTT
CASSLRTGGFSEAFF